Listed here are 25 T cell receptor beta chains from one sample, sequenced in a study of T cells after yellow fever vaccination. TCRdb recomputed calls from the 5' RACE reads with MiXCR, one row per CDR3 protein. Of hundreds of thousands of distinct CDR3 sequences listed, approximately 15% are singletons. The material sequenced was PBMCs, taken on the day of the yellow fever booster vaccination. All receptors come from a young man who received the YFV17D yellow fever vaccine.

This clonotype has more than one count but fewer than ten. The chain is built from TRBV7-8 and TRBJ1-1; no clear D. Trimming stripped 3 bases from V and 7 bases from J, with 18 bases between. CDR3 length: 15 amino acids. CDR1 is SGHVS, CDR2 FQNEAQ, per germline. As DNA, the CDR3 is TGTGCCAGCAGCTTCCCCGGGGAGGGCGGGTATGAAGCTTTCTTT. Protein: CASSFPGEGGYEAFF.

This clonotype was observed a handful of times. The rearrangement uses TRBV18 and TRBJ1-6; TRBD1 aligns across 7 bases. The CDR3 contains 17 residues. Germline CDR1 reads KGHSH; CDR2 reads LQKENI. J gave up 5 bases and V 2 bases, and 9 bases lay outside the gene matches. The CDR3 sequence is CASSPYSSTGHNSPLHF. In nucleotides, the CDR3 is TGTGCCAGCTCACCATACTCATCGACAGGGCATAATTCACCCCTCCACTTT.

Details on this clonotype: At one end, the junction sequence differs from germline, possibly due to a read error. The chain uses TRBV5-1 and TRBJ1-1; the D is unclear. The CDR3 has 12 residues. Germline CDR1 and CDR2: SGHRS and YFSETQ. Written as DNA, the CDR3 is TGCGCCATCAGCGTCGGAAACACTGAAGCTTTCTTT. Its translation: CAISVGNTEAFF.

This chain uses TRBV30 with TRBJ2-7, with D perhaps matching TRBD2 (6 bases). CDR3 size: 11 residues. Germline loops: CDR1 GTSNPN, CDR2 SVGIG (reference sequence). V lost 3 bases and J 9 bases, leaving 12 bases between the germline ends. The CDR3 DNA reads as TGTGCCTGGAGCCCCGGGGGTGGGCAGTACTTC. The encoded protein is CAWSPGGGQYF.

The CDR3 loop is CASSPGAVLSGYTF. CDR3 DNA sequence: TGTGCCAGCAGCCCTGGGGCGGTTTTAAGTGGCTACACCTTC. The gene calls are TRBV7-9 and TRBJ1-2; perhaps TRBD1 as D (5 bases). Germline V gene lookup returns CDR1 SEHNR and CDR2 FQNEAQ (reference sequence). The length of the CDR3 is 14 residues. V was clipped by 5 bases and J by 7 bases, with 17 bases between them.

This chain joins TRBV5-1 and TRBJ1-6, with TRBD1 matching 10 bases. There are 15 residues in the CDR3. V was clipped by 3 bases and J by 11 bases; unmatched bases: 8. Germline lookup yields CDR1 SGHRS and CDR2 YFSETQ. CDR3 region: CASSSTGDRGPPLHF. CDR3 nucleotide sequence: TGCGCCAGCAGCTCCACGGGGGACAGGGGACCACCCCTCCACTTT.

Only a few counts were recorded for this clonotype. The chain joins TRBV20-1 to TRBJ2-7; D ambiguous. V was clipped by 5 bases and J by 4 bases, with 21 bases between them. Germline loops: CDR1 DFQATT, CDR2 SNEGSKA (reference sequence). The length of the CDR3 is 15 residues. The CDR3 loop is CSADTVAQGRYEQYF. CDR3 in DNA: TGCAGTGCTGATACCGTAGCCCAAGGTCGGTACGAGCAGTACTTC.

This clonotype occurred many times. The chain carries TRBV5-1 and TRBJ1-5; D is ambiguous. Trimming left V 0 bases short and J 6 bases short, with 10 bases between. The CDR3 contains 14 residues. Germline V CDR1 and CDR2: SGHRS, YFSETQ. CDR3 DNA: TGCGCCAGCAGCTTGGACCTTGAGGGTCAGCCCCAGCATTTT. Residues: CASSLDLEGQPQHF.

The gene calls are TRBV20-1 and TRBJ2-3; D gene ambiguous. This CDR3 has 12 amino acids. CDR1 is DFQATT and CDR2 is SNEGSKA in the germline V gene (reference sequence). Trimming removed 0 bases at V and 4 bases at J, with 5 bases between. CDR3 nucleotide sequence: TGCAGTGCTAGAGAATCGGCAGATACGCAGTATTTT. Its translation: CSARESADTQYF.

The rearrangement joins TRBV9 to TRBJ2-1, with 14 bases aligning to TRBD2. Germline V gene lookup returns CDR1 SGDLS and CDR2 YYNGEE. The J segment lost 5 bases and the V segment lost 3 bases, leaving 4 bases of the junction unmatched. CDR3 length: 16 residues. Written as DNA, the CDR3 is TGTGCCAGCAGCGCACTGGGACTAGCGGGGGACAATGAGCAGTTCTTC. The encoded protein is CASSALGLAGDNEQFF.

The CDR3 nucleotides read TGTGCCAGCAGCAACCTGGCGGCTAGCGGCACTAAAGGCCTCTCCTACGAGCAGTACTTC. This gives the protein CASSNLAASGTKGLSYEQYF. The chain employs TRBV7-6 and TRBJ2-7; the match to TRBD2 covers 7 bases. CDR3 length equals 20 residues. J was trimmed by 0 bases and V by 5 bases; bases with no gene match: 22. Germline loops: CDR1 SGHVS, CDR2 FNYEAQ. The full variable domain, completed using reference TRBV7-6 and TRBJ2-7, is GAGVSQSPRYKVTKRGQDVALRCDPISGHVSLYWYRQALGQGPEFLTYFNYEAQQDKSGLPNDRFSAERPEGSISTLTIQRTEQRDSAMYRCASSNLAASGTKGLSYEQYFGPGTRLTVT.

The chain has TRBV4-3 and TRBJ2-5; 7 bases are shared with TRBD1. The germline V gene encodes CDR1 LGHNA and CDR2 YSLEER. The V and J ends lost 5 bases and 5 bases, in that order; junction bases with no gene match: 8. This CDR3 is 14 amino acids long. The chain's CDR3 is CASSIRLGGETQYF. CDR3 DNA: TGCGCCAGCAGCATCCGCCTAGGGGGCGAGACCCAGTACTTC.

This clonotype was seen a few times. The V call is TRBV19, the J call TRBJ2-5; D might be TRBD1 (6 bases). Germline-derived CDR1 and CDR2 are LNHDA and SQIVND (reference sequence). The CDR3 is 13 amino acids. Trimming stripped 1 base from V and 5 bases from J, with 8 bases between. The CDR3: CASSIAGAETQYF. CDR3 in DNA: TGTGCCAGTAGTATAGCAGGGGCGGAGACCCAGTACTTC. Variable domain in full (rest from reference TRBV19 and TRBJ2-5): DGGITQSPKYLFRKEGQNVTLSCEQNLNHDAMYWYRQDPGQGLRLIYYSQIVNDFQKGDIAEGYSVSREKKESFPLTVTSAQKNPTAFYLCASSIAGAETQYFGPGTRLLVL.

The chain joins TRBV7-6 to TRBJ1-6; D is ambiguous. V lost 6 bases and J 5 bases, leaving 14 bases between the germline ends. CDR1 and CDR2 from the germline V gene are SGHVS and FNYEAQ. This CDR3 has 15 residues. The CDR3: CASSPWAANNSPLHF. The DNA of the CDR3 is TGTGCCAGCAGTCCCTGGGCAGCTAATAATTCACCCCTCCACTTT.

The chain's CDR3 is CASSYDILAGYYNEQFF. In nucleotides, the CDR3 is TGTGCCAGCAGTTACGATATACTAGCGGGCTACTACAATGAGCAGTTCTTC. This chain joins TRBV6-2 or TRBV6-3 and TRBJ2-1, with 9 positions matching TRBD2. CDR1 is MNHEY, CDR2 SVGEGT, per germline. The J segment lost 3 bases and the V segment lost 2 bases, leaving 8 bases of the junction unmatched. There are 17 residues in the CDR3.

DNA of the CDR3: TGTGCCAGCAGTCCGTCATGGACAGGGATCCCTGGGGCCAACGTCCTGACTTTC. This gives the protein CASSPSWTGIPGANVLTF. The chain is built from TRBV27 and TRBJ2-6, with 8 bases that match TRBD1. This CDR3 is 18 amino acids long. V was pared by 5 bases and J by 2 bases, with 11 bases of the junction left unmatched. The germline CDR1 and CDR2 sequences are MNHEY and SMNVEV (reference sequence).

This clonotype has only a few counts. The chain joins TRBV5-5 to TRBJ2-7; possible D gene TRBD2, 6 bases. The CDR3 is 14 residues long. The V gene lost 7 bases and the J gene lost 7 bases, with 21 bases spanning the gap. CDR1 and CDR2 (germline): SGHKS, YYEKEE (reference sequence). CDR3 coding DNA: TGTGCCAGCGTCACTAGCATTATCCCCTTTGAGCAGTACTTC. This codes for CASVTSIIPFEQYF.

On this clonotype itself: The limits of the CDR3 on the DNA are not certain, so only TCRdb's listed CDR3 is given. The chain couples TRBV6-5 to TRBJ1-2. The CDR3 sequence runs 14 residues, both termini included. Germline V gene data show CDR1 as MNHEY and CDR2 as SVGAGI. The CDR3 loop is CASILADANYGYTF.

The chain employs TRBV4-3 and TRBJ2-1, with TRBD1 as a possible D gene (5 bases). Germline V gene data show CDR1 as LGHNA and CDR2 as YSLEER. The CDR3 is 15 amino acids. The V gene lost 0 bases and the J gene lost 6 bases, with 12 bases spanning the gap. This CDR3 reads CASSQDRKRGNEQFF. In DNA, the CDR3 is TGCGCCAGCAGCCAAGATCGGAAAAGGGGCAATGAGCAGTTCTTC.

This clonotype was counted a few times. The gene calls are TRBV20-1 and TRBJ2-7; D is unresolved. The CDR3 totals 13 residues. V lost 6 bases, J lost 2 bases, and 14 bases lay in between. Germline assignment: CDR1 DFQATT and CDR2 SNEGSKA (reference sequence). The CDR3 region is CSANPRETYEQYF. CDR3 bases: TGCAGTGCGAACCCGCGCGAAACCTACGAGCAGTACTTC.

This clonotype was picked up many times. The rearrangement joins TRBV7-9 to TRBJ1-5; TRBD1 matches 8 bases. J gave up 2 bases and V 5 bases, and 2 bases lay outside the gene matches. CDR3 length: 14 residues. Germline CDR1 SEHNR, CDR2 FQNEAQ (reference sequence). The CDR3 sequence: CASSGQGGNQPQHF. Here the CDR3 DNA reads TGTGCCAGCAGCGGACAGGGAGGCAATCAGCCCCAGCATTTT.

This clonotype was detected a few times. In nucleotides, the CDR3 is TGTGCCAGCAGCCAGGGGGTGGGGACAACTTCTGGAAACACCATATATTTT. Its protein product is CASSQGVGTTSGNTIYF. This chain joins TRBV3-1 and TRBJ1-3, with a tentative D call TRBD1 (6 bases). CDR1 LGHDT and CDR2 YNNKEL come from the germline V gene (reference sequence). The V gene lost 3 bases and the J gene lost 1 base, with 16 bases spanning the gap. The CDR3 runs to 17 residues.

The sample holds a few counts of this clonotype. The rearrangement joins TRBV18 to TRBJ1-6; D unresolved. V gave up 6 bases and J gave up 6 bases, with 15 bases separating them. This CDR3 is 15 amino acids long. Per the germline V gene, CDR1 is KGHSH and CDR2 is LQKENI. The CDR3 sequence is CASSKKGSSNSPLHF. The CDR3 coding sequence is TGTGCCAGCTCCAAGAAGGGTTCATCTAATTCACCCCTCCACTTT.

J is TRBJ2-3 and V is TRBV20-1, with 7 bases fitting TRBD2. The CDR3 is made up of 14 amino acids. V shed 6 bases and J 0 bases; nucleotides not matched to a gene: 6. Germline V gene lookup returns CDR1 DFQATT and CDR2 SNEGSKA (reference sequence). The CDR3 spells CSAPRTRSTDTQYF. The CDR3 nucleotides are TGCAGTGCCCCCCGGACTAGAAGCACAGATACGCAGTATTTT.

The chain carries TRBV7-2 and TRBJ2-2, with D possibly called TRBD1 or TRBD2 (5 bases each). Per germline, CDR1 SGHTA and CDR2 FQGNSA. This CDR3 has 14 residues. The V gene lost 3 bases and the J gene lost 5 bases, with 10 bases spanning the gap. As DNA, the CDR3 is TGTGCCAGCAGCTTTGAGAGGGGAACCGGGGAGCTGTTTTTT. This codes for CASSFERGTGELFF.